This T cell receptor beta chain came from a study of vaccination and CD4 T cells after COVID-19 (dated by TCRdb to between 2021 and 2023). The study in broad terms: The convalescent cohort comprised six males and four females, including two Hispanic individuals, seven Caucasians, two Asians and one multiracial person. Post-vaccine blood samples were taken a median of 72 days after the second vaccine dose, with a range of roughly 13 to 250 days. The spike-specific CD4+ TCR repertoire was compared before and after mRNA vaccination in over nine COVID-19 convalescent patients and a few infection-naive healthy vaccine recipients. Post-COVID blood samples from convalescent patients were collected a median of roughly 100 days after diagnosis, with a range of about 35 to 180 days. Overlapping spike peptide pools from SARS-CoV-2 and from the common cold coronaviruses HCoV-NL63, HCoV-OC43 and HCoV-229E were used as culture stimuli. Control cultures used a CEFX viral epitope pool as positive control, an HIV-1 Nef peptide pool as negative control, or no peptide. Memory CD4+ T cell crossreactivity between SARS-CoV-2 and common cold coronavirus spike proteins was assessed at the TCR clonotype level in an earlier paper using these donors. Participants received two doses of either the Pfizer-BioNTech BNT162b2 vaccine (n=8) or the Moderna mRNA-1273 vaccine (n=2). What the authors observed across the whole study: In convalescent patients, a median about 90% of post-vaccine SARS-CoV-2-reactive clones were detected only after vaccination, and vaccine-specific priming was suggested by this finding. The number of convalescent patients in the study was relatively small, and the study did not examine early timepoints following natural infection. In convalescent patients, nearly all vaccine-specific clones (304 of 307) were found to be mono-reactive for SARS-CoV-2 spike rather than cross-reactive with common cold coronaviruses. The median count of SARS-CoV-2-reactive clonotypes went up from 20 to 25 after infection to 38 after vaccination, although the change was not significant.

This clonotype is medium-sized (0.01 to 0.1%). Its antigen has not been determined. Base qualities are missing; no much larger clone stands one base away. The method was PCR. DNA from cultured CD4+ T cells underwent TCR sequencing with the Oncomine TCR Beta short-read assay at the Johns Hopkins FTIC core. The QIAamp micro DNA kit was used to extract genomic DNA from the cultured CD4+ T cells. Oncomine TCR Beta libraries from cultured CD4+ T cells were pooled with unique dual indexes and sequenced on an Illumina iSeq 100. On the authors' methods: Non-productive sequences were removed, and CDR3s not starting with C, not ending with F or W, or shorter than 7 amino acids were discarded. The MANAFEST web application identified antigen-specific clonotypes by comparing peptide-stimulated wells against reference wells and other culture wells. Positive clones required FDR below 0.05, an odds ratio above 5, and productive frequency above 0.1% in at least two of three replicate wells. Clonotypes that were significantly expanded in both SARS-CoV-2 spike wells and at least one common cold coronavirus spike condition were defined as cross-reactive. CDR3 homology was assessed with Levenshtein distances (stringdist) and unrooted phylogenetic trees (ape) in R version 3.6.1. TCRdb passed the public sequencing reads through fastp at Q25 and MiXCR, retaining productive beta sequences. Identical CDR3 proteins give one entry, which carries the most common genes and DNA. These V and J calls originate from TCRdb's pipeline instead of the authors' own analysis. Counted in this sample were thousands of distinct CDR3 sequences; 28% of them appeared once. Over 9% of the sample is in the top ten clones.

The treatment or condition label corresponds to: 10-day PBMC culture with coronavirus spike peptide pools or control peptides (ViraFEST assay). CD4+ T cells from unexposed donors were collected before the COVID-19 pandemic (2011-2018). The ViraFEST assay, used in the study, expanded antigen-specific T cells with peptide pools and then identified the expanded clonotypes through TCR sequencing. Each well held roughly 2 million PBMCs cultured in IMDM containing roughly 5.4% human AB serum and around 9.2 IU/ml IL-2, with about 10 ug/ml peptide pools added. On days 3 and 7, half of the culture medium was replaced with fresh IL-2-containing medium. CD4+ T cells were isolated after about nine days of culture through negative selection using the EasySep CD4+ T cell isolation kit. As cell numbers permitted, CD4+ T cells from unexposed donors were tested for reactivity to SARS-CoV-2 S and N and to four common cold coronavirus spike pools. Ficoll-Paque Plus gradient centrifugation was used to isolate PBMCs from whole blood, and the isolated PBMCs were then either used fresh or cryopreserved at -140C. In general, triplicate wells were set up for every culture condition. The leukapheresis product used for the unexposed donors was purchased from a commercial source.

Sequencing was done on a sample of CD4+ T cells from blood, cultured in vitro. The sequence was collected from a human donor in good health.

The DNA sequence follows: TGTGCCAGCAGTTTCTCAATCAACAGGGGTAGCTCTAATTCACCCCTCCACTTT. It specifies CASSFSINRGSSNSPLHF. Recombination connected TRBV27 to TRBJ1-6; 7 central bases correspond to TRBD1. Trimming accounts for 3 bases at V and 6 bases at J, while the number of junction bases matched to no gene is 14. The CDR3 goes from the cysteine to the phenylalanine over 18 residues. This entry keeps only the CDR3 DNA: 54 bases, framed from base 1. CDR1 MNHEY and CDR2 SMNVEV were looked up in the germline V gene (reference sequence).